This TCR beta chain was sequenced during a study of T cell responses to AZD1222 COVID-19 vaccine (dated by TCRdb to about 2021). In the study overall: TCR sequencing covered more than 230 trial participants: about 210 given two doses of AZD1222 and approximately 26 given two doses of MenACWY control vaccine. Trial participants were enrolled into age subgroups of 18-55, 56-69 and 70-plus years, which contained around 150, 29 and 61 TCR-sequenced participants, respectively. The study at large found these results: Reportedly, close to half of the unique spike-specific TCRs recognized epitopes lying outside the regions that are mutated in the B.1.351 and B.1.1.7 variants. Participants were mostly white British, with more females than males. The authors suggested clonal diversity may have been underestimated. Spike-specific TCR breadth and depth rose significantly after two AZD1222 doses compared with day 0 and with MenACWY recipients. In the small 56-69-year group, the increase in depth fell short of significance, most likely because of low power. Vaccine-associated CD4 TCRs spanned the whole spike protein, with dominant responses in regions 160-218 and 743-854. Because no day 14 peak-response samples were available, repertoires were characterized only after the peak T cell response. Conclusions about previously exposed vaccinees are limited, since just six or seven AZD1222 recipients were seropositive for SARS-CoV-2 at baseline.

The CDR3 regions of human TCRbeta chains were analyzed by immunosequencing. The source study handled its data this way. TCRs in the repertoires were compared against a reference library of SARS-CoV-2-specific TCRs that had been generated with the MIRA antigen-specificity platform. Breadth was defined as the fraction of unique TCRs that were SARS-CoV-2-associated, and depth was defined as the fraction of total T cells that were SARS-CoV-2-associated. Using the MIRA data, each spike-specific TCR was assigned both to the spike region to which the TCR was reactive and to a CD4 or CD8 class. Log10-transformed breadth and depth values were compared by one-way ANOVA with Sidak's multiple comparisons tests. In TCRdb, the immuneACCESS table is reduced to in-frame sequences with V and J assigned. These tables do not hold every clone; where another copy was compared, an unresolved V gene accounts for under half, and the others remain unexplained. V and J calls and clone size are those listed in that table; D and trimming were worked out from the DNA. The sample contains roughly 150,000 clones, roughly 89% of them found a single time. Over 1% of the sample is held by the ten biggest clonotypes.

The time point label of this sample denotes: about 28 days (+/-7) after the second vaccine dose. AZD1222 recipients with second doses at about 4 weeks or about 12 weeks were pooled, because spike-specific TCR depth and breadth did not differ between schedules. Vaccinee samples came from UK trials COV001 and COV002, including a single-blind randomized controlled phase 2/3 trial of AZD1222 (ChAdOx1 nCoV-19) in healthy adults. Trial participant PBMC samples were collected at day 0 and day 28 after the second dose for TCRbeta chain sequencing. A remark on this clone: Which antigen it targets is not known. No clone much larger than this one lies a single base away; base qualities are absent.

As encoded in the germline V gene, CDR1 is MNHEY while CDR2 is SVGAGI. Its CDR3 holds 15 amino acids, cysteine through phenylalanine. Solely the CDR3 DNA is kept, with 45 bases framed from the first base. Between the V and J ends, shortened by 6 bases and 6 bases respectively, the junction contains 20 bases. This receptor was taken from an adult who received the AZD1222 COVID-19 vaccine. Sequenced material: peripheral blood, taken 28 days after the second AZD1222 dose. The chain was built from TRBV6-5 and TRBJ1-2; a tentative D match to TRBD1 spans 5 bases. The bases are TGTGCCAGCAGCCACCACAGGTTTCCACACGATGGCTACACCTTC. The translation is CASSHHRFPHDGYTF.